These T cell receptor beta chains were read from a single sample in a study of blood T cells in healthy people across ages. TCRdb passed the 5' RACE reads through MiXCR, listing each CDR3 protein once. This sample has hundreds of thousands of distinct CDR3 sequences, with approximately 50% found just once. Sequenced material: blood. The receptors stem from a man in his 60s in good health. Each CDR3 is given with its conserved first and last residue. A D gene is named only where the DNA matches it firmly. Some rows mark clone size as missing; the rest say once, few, many or name a class of expanded clone.

J gene | V gene | D gene | clone size | CDR3 DNA | CDR3 protein
TRBJ2-7 | TRBV20-1 | NA | NA | TGCAGTGCTCAATCTATCCGGGAGCCTTTCTACGAGCAGTACTTC | CSAQSIREPFYEQYF
TRBJ2-5 | TRBV20-1 | NA | few | TGCAGTGCTAGAGAGGCCGGGGGCGGATCGGAGACCCAGTACTTC | CSAREAGGGSETQYF
TRBJ2-7 | TRBV29-1 | TRBD1 | NA | TGCAGCGTCTCCGGGACAGGTAACCAGTACGAGCAGTACTTC | CSVSGTGNQYEQYF
TRBJ2-5 | TRBV20-1 | NA | NA | TGCAGTGCTAGGGCTGGCAGAGAGACCCAGTACTTC | CSARAGRETQYF
TRBJ2-2 | TRBV4-1 | NA | NA | TGCGCCAGCAGCAAATCGGGACAGAACACCGGGGAGCTGTTTTTT | CASSKSGQNTGELFF
TRBJ2-7 | TRBV10-3 | NA | few | TGTGCCATCAGCACGACAGCCTCCTACGAGCAGTACTTC | CAISTTASYEQYF
TRBJ2-1 | TRBV20-1 | NA | few | TGCAGTGCCCAGGGACTGGGGTACAATGAGCAGTTCTTC | CSAQGLGYNEQFF
TRBJ2-7 | TRBV5-1 | TRBD1 | NA | TGCGCCAGCACGGACCCCGGGACAGGGTCCTACGAGCAGTACTTC | CASTDPGTGSYEQYF
TRBJ1-1 | TRBV20-1 | TRBD1 | NA | TGCTGTGCTAGAGATCTGGACAGGGCTAACACTGAAGCTTTCTTT | CCARDLDRANTEAFF
TRBJ1-1 | TRBV27 | NA | once | TGTGCCAGCAGTCCCCTGAGGGGCAACACTGAAGCTTTCTTT | CASSPLRGNTEAFF
TRBJ2-2 | TRBV10-3 | NA | NA | TGTGCCATCAGTGACGGGCCTTCCACCGGGGAGCTGTTTTTT | CAISDGPSTGELFF
TRBJ1-2 | TRBV10-2 | NA | NA | TGCGCCAGCAGTGAGCCGGGACCGGGGGGCTACACCTTC | CASSEPGPGGYTF
TRBJ1-2 | TRBV12-3/TRBV12-4 | TRBD1 | NA | TGTGCCAGCAGTTTTTCGGGACAGGGGGGAGGGACTGGCTACACCTTC | CASSFSGQGGGTGYTF
TRBJ2-3 | TRBV3-1 | TRBD1 | NA | TGTGCCAGCAGCCAAGGTGGGGCAGGGGGAAAAGATACGCAGTATTTT | CASSQGGAGGKDTQYF
TRBJ2-3 | TRBV11-3 | TRBD2 | NA | TGTGCCAGCAGCTTGCATAGCGGGGGGAACACAGATACGCAGTATTTT | CASSLHSGGNTDTQYF
TRBJ2-5 | TRBV5-1 | TRBD1 | few | TGCGCCAGCAGCATGACAGGGAGTGAGACCCAGTACTTC | CASSMTGSETQYF
TRBJ2-3 | TRBV27 | NA | few | TGTGCCAGCAGTTTATCGAGTGCGGATACGCAGTATTTT | CASSLSSADTQYF
TRBJ1-6 | TRBV4-1 | NA | few | TGCGCCAGCAGCCAAGATACCCGCAGGGGCCCCCTTTCACCCCTCCACTTT | CASSQDTRRGPLSPLHF
TRBJ2-1 | TRBV24-1 | TRBD2 | NA | TGTGCCACCAGTGAGCCGAGTAGCGGGGTGCCGGGGCAGTTCTTC | CATSEPSSGVPGQFF
TRBJ1-2 | TRBV24-1 | NA | NA | TGTGCCACCAGTGAATCGGACAGAAACTATGGCTACACCTTC | CATSESDRNYGYTF
TRBJ1-2 | TRBV5-1 | NA | few | TGCGCCAGCAGCTTCGACAGTTTAAACTATGGCTACACCTTC | CASSFDSLNYGYTF
TRBJ1-1 | TRBV3-1 | TRBD1 | NA | TGTGCCAGCAGCCAAATAGGGACAGTTGAAGCTTTCTTT | CASSQIGTVEAFF
TRBJ2-1 | TRBV29-1 | NA | NA | TGCAGCGTTGATTGGCAGGGGGGGAATGAGCAGTTCTTC | CSVDWQGGNEQFF
TRBJ1-2 | TRBV6-2/TRBV6-3 | NA | few | TGTGCCAGCAGTTACTCGACTCCGGGCTATGGCTACACCTTC | CASSYSTPGYGYTF